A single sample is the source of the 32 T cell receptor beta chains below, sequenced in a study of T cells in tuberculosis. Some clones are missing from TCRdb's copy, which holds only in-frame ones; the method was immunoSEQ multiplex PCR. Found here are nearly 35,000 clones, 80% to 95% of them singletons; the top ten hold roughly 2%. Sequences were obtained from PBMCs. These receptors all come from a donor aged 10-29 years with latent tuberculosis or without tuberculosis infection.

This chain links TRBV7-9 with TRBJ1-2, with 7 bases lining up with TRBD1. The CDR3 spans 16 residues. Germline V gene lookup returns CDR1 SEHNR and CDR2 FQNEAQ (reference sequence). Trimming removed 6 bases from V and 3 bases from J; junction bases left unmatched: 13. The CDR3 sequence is CASSKGQGDHDYGYTF. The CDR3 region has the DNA TGTGCCAGCAGTAAAGGGCAGGGGGATCATGACTATGGCTACACCTTC.

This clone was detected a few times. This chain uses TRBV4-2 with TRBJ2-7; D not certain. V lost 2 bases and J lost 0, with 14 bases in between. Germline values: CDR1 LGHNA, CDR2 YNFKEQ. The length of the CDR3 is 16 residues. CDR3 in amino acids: CASSQRSSFLSYEQYF. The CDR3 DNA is TGTGCCAGCAGCCAACGGAGCTCCTTTCTCTCCTACGAGCAGTACTTC.

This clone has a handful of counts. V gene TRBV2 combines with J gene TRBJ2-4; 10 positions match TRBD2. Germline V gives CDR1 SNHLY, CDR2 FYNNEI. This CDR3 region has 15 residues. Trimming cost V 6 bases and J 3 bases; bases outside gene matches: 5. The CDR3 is CASRPRTSGKNIQYF. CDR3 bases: TGTGCCAGCAGGCCCAGGACTAGCGGCAAAAACATTCAGTACTTC.

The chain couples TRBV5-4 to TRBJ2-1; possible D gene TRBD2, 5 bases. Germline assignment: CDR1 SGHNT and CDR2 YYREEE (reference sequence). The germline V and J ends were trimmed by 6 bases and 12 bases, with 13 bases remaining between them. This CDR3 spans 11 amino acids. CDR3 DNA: TGTGCCAGCACCACGGTTGGAGGGCAGTTCTTC. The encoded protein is CASTTVGGQFF.

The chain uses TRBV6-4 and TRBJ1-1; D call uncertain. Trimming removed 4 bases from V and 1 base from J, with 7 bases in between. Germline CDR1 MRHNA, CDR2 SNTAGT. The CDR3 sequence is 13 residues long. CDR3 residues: CASSGGPNTEAFF. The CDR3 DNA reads TGTGCCAGCAGTGGAGGGCCGAACACTGAAGCTTTCTTT.

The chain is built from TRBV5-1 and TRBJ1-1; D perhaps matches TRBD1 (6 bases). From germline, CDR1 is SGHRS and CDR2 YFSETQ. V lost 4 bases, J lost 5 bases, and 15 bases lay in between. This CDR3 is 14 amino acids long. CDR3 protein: CASSSEQGRTEAFF. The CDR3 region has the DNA TGCGCCAGCAGCAGCGAACAGGGACGGACTGAAGCTTTCTTT.

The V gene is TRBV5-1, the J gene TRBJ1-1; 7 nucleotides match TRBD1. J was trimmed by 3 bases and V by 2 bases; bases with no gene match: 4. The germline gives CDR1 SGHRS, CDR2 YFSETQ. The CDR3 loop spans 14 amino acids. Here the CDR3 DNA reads TGCGCCAGCAGCTTCGTTACAGGGGACACTGAAGCTTTCTTT. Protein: CASSFVTGDTEAFF.

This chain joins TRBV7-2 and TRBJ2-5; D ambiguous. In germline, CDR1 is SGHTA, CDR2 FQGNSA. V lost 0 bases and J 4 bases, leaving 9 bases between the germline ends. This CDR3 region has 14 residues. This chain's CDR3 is CASSLAPPRETQYF. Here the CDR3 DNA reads TGTGCCAGCAGCTTAGCGCCCCCCAGAGAGACCCAGTACTTC.

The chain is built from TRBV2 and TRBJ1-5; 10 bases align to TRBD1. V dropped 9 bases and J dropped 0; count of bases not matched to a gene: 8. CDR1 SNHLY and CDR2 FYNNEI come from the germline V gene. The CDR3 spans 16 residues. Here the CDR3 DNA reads TGTGCCAGTGACAGGGGGCGGGGTGATAGCAATCAGCCCCAGCATTTT. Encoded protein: CASDRGRGDSNQPQHF.

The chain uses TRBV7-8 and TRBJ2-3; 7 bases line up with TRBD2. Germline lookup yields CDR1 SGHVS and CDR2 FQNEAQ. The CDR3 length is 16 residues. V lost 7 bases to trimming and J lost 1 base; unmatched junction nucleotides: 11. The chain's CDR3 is CASTQGRVRGTDTQYF. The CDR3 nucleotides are TGTGCCAGCACCCAAGGGAGGGTCAGAGGCACAGATACGCAGTATTTT.

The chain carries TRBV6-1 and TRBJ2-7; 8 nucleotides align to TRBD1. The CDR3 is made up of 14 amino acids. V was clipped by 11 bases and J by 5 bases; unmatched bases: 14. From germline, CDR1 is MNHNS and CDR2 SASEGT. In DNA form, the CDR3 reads TGTGCCGCACACCGGACAGGGTATTTTAACGAGCAGTACTTC. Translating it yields CAAHRTGYFNEQYF.

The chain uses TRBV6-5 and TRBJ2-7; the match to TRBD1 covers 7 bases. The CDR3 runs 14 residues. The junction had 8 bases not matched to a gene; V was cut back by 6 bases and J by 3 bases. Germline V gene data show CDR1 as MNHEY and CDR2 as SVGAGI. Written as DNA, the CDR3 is TGTGCCAGCAGCCGGGGACAGTTACTCTACGAGCAGTACTTC. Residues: CASSRGQLLYEQYF.

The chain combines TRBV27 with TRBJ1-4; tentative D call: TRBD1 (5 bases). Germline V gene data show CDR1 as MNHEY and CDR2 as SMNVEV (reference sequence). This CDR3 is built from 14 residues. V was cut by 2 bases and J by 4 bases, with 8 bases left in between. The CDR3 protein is CASSLGGSNEKLFF. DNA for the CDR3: TGTGCCAGCAGTTTAGGGGGGAGTAATGAAAAACTGTTTTTT. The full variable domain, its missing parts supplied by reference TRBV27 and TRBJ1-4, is EAQVTQNPRYLITVTGKKLTVTCSQNMNHEYMSWYRQDPGLGLRQIYYSMNVEVTDKGDVPEGYKVSRKEKRNFPLILESPSPNQTSLYFCASSLGGSNEKLFFGSGTQLSVL.

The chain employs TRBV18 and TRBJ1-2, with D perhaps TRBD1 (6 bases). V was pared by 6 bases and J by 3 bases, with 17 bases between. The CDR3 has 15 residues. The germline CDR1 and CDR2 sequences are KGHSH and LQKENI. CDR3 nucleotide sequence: TGTGCCAGCTCGAATGGGGGGGCCTGGGACTATGGCTACACCTTC. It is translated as CASSNGGAWDYGYTF. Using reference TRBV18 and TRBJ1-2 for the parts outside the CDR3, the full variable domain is NAGVMQNPRHLVRRRGQEARLRCSPMKGHSHVYWYRQLPEEGLKFMVYLQKENIIDESGMPKERFSAEFPKEGPSILRIQQVVRGDSAAYFCASSNGGAWDYGYTFGSGTRLTVV.

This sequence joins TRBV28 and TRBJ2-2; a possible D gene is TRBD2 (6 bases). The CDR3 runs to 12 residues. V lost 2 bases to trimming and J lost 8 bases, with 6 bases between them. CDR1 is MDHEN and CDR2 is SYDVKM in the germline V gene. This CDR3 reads CASSLSGGELFF. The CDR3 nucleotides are TGTGCCAGCAGTTTAAGCGGGGGGGAGCTGTTTTTT.

The CDR3 here is CASSLPVRGAGGGWDEQFF. DNA for the CDR3: TGTGCCAGCAGCCTCCCGGTAAGAGGAGCGGGAGGGGGTTGGGATGAGCAGTTCTTC. The genes are TRBV7-2 and TRBJ2-1; 10 bases agree with TRBD2. V gave up 5 bases and J gave up 8 bases; unmatched junction bases: 21. The CDR3 runs to 19 residues. The germline V gene has CDR1 SGHTA and CDR2 FQGNSA.

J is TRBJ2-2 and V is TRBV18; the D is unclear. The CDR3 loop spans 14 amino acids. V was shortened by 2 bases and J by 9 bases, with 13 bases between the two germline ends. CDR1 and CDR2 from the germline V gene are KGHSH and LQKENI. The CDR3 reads CASSPIGSRRELFF. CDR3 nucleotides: TGTGCCAGCTCACCAATAGGATCGAGGAGGGAGCTGTTTTTT.

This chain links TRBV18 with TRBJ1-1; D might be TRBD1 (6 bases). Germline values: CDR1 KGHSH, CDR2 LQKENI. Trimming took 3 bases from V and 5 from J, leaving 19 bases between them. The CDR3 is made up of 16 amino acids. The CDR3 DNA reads TGTGCCAGCTCACCTCTGACAGGCGGTGAAATAACTGAAGCTTTCTTT. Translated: CASSPLTGGEITEAFF.

The CDR3 nucleotides read TGTGCCAGCAGCCAAGATACCGTGGACTCAGGAGCTTTCTTT. Its translation: CASSQDTVDSGAFF. The chain recombines TRBV4-2 with TRBJ1-1; D unresolved. Germline V gene sequence: CDR1 LGHNA, CDR2 YNFKEQ. The CDR3 has 14 amino acids. V gave up 0 bases and J gave up 10 bases, with 15 bases separating them.

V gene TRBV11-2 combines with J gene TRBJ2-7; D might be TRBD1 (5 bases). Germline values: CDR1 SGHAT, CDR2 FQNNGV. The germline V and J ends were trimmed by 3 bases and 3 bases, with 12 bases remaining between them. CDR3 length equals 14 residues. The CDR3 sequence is CASSLFSGNYEQYF. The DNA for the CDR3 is TGTGCCAGCAGCTTGTTCTCAGGGAACTACGAGCAGTACTTC.

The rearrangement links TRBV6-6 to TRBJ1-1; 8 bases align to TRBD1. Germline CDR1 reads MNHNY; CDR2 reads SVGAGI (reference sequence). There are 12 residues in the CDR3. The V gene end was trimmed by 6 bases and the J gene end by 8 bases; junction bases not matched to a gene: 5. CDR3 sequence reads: CASRGPGGEAFF. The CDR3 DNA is TGTGCCAGCAGGGGGCCAGGGGGCGAAGCTTTCTTT.

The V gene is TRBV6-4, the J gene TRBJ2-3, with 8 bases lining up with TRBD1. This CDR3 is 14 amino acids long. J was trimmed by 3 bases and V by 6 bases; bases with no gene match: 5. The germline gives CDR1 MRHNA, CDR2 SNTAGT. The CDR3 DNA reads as TGTGCCAGCAGCCTGGGACAGGCTACAGATACGCAGTATTTT. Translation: CASSLGQATDTQYF.

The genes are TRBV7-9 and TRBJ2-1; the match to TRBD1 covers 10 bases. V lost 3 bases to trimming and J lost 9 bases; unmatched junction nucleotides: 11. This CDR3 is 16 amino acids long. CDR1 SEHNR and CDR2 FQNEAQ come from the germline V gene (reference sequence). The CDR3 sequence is CASSFRGTGASAEQFF. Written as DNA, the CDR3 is TGTGCCAGCAGCTTTCGGGGGACAGGGGCGTCGGCTGAGCAGTTCTTC.

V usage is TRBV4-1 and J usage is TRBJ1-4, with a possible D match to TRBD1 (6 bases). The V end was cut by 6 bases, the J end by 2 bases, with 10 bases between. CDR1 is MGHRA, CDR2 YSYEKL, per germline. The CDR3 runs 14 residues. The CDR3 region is CASRLQGTNEKLFF. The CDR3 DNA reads TGCGCCAGCAGGTTACAGGGCACTAATGAAAAACTGTTTTTT.

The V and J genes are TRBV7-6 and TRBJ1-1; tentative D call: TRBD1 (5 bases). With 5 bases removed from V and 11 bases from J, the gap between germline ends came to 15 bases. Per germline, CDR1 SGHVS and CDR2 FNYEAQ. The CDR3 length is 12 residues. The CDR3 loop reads CASSGRTGGAFF. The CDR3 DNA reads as TGTGCCAGCAGCGGACGGACCGGGGGGGCTTTCTTT.

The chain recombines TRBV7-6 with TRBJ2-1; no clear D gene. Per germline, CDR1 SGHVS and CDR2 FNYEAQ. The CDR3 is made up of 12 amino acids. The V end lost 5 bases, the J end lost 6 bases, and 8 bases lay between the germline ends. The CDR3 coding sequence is TGTGCCAGCAGCCCGACGGGCAATGAGCAGTTCTTC. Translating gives CASSPTGNEQFF. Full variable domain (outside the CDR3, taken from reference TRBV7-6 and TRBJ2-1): GAGVSQSPRYKVTKRGQDVALRCDPISGHVSLYWYRQALGQGPEFLTYFNYEAQQDKSGLPNDRFSAERPEGSISTLTIQRTEQRDSAMYRCASSPTGNEQFFGPGTRLTVL.

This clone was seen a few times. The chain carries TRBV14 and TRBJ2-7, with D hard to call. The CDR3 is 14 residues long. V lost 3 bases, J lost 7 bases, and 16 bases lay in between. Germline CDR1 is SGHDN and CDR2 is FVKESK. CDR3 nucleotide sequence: TGTGCCAGCAGCCACAGTTCGTCTAACGGGGAGCAGTACTTC. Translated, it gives CASSHSSSNGEQYF.

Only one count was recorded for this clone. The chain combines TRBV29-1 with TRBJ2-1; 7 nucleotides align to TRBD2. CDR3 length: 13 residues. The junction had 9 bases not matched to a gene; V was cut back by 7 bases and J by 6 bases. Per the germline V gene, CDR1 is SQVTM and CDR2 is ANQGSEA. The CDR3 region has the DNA TGCAGCGGGAGTAGGCTAGCGGCCAATGAGCAGTTCTTC. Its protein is CSGSRLAANEQFF.

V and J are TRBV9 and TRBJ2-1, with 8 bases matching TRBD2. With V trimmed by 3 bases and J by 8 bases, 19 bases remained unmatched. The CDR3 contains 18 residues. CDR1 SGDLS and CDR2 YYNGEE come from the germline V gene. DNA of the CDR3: TGTGCCAGCAGCGCGGAGATGGGACTAGGGACTCTCCCCTATGAGCAGTTCTTC. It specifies CASSAEMGLGTLPYEQFF.

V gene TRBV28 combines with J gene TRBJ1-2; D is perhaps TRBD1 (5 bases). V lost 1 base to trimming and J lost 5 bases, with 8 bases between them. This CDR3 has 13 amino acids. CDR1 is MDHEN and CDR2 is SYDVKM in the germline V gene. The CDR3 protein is CASSLYPGYGYTF. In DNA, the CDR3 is TGTGCCAGCAGTTTATACCCAGGGTATGGCTACACCTTC.

CDR3 DNA sequence: TGTGCCTGGGGTAAGGACTTGAGCTCCTACGAGCAGTACTTC. Protein sequence: CAWGKDLSSYEQYF. The chain joins TRBV30 to TRBJ2-7; D might be TRBD2 (5 bases). The CDR3 sequence is 14 residues long. V was cut by 5 bases and J by 0 bases, with 14 bases left in between. The germline V gene has CDR1 GTSNPN and CDR2 SVGIG (reference sequence).

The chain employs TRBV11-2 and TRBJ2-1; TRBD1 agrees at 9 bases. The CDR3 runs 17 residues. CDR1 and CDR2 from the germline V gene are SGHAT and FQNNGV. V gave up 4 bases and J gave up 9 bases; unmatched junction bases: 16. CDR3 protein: CASSSPRRDRGVGEQFF. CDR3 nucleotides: TGTGCCAGCAGCTCCCCCCGGCGCGACAGGGGGGTTGGTGAGCAGTTCTTC.